The clone carrying this TCR beta chain was detected a few times. TCRdb itself ran the 5' RACE reads through MiXCR, one entry per CDR3 protein. The sample contains 500,000 to 650,000 distinct CDR3 sequences, 12% of which appear only once. The data originate from a study of T cells after yellow fever vaccination. The CDR3 extends over 12 amino acids. The V end was cut by 8 bases, the J end by 4 bases, with 8 bases between. The germline CDR1 and CDR2 sequences are WSHSY and SAAADI. The receptor was derived from a man younger than 45 who received the YFV17D yellow fever vaccine. Sequences were derived from PBMCs, sampled on the day of the yellow fever booster vaccination. The V gene is TRBV10-2, the J gene TRBJ2-2; D unclear. The CDR3 loop reads CASLTRTGELFF. The CDR3 bases are TGCGCCAGCCTTACACGCACCGGGGAGCTGTTTTTT.